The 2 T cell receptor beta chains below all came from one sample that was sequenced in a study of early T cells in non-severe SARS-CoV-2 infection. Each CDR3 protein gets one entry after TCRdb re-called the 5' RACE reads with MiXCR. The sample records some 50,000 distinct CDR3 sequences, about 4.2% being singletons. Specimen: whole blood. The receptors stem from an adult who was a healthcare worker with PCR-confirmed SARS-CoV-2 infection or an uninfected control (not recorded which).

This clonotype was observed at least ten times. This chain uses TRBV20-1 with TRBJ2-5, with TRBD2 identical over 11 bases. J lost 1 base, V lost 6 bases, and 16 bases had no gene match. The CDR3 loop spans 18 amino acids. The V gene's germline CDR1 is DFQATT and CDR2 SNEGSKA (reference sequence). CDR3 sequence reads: CSASGTSGGRVVQETQYF. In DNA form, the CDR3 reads TGCAGTGCGTCCGGGACTAGCGGAGGTCGGGTTGTCCAAGAGACCCAGTACTTC.

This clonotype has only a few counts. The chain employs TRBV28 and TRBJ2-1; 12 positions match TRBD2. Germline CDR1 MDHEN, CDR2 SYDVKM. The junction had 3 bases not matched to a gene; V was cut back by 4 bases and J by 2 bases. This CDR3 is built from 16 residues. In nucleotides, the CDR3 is TGTGCCAGCAGTTCCTCTAGCGGGGGGGCCTACAATGAGCAGTTCTTC. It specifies CASSSSSGGAYNEQFF.